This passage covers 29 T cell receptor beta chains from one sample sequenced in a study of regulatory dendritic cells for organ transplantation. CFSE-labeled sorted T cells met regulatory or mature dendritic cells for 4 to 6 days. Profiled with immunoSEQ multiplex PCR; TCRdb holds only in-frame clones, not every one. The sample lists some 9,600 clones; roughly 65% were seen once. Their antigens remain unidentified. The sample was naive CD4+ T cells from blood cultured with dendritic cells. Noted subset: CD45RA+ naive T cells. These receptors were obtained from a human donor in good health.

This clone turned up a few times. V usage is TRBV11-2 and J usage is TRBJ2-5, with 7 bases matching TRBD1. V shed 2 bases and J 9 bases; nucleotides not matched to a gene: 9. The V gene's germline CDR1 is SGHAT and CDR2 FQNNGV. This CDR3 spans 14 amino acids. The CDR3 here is CASSLQVLQGAQYF. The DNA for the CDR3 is TGTGCCAGCAGCTTACAGGTCCTCCAGGGGGCCCAGTACTTC.

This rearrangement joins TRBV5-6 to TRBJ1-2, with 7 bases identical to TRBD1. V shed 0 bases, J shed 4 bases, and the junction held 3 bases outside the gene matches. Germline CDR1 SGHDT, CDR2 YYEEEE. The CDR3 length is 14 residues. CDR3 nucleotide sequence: TGTGCCAGCAGCTTGGGACAGGGCCCCTATGGCTACACCTTC. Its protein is CASSLGQGPYGYTF.

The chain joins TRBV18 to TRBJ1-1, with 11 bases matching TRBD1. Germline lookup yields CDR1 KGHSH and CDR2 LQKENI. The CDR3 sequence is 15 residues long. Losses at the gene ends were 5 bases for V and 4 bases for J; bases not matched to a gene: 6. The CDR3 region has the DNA TGTGCCAGCTCAGGACAGGGGGCCCCGGTCACTGAAGCTTTCTTT. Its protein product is CASSGQGAPVTEAFF.

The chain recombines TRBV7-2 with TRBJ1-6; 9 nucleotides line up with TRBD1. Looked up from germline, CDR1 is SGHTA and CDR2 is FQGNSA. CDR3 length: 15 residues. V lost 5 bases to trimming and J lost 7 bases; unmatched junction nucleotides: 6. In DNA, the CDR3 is TGTGCCAGCAGCCTGAGGGACAGGGAGAATTCACCCCTCCACTTT. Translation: CASSLRDRENSPLHF.

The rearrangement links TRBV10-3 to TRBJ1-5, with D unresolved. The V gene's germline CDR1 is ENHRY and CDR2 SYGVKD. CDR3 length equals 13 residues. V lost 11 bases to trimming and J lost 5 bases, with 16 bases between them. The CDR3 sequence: CASSYRSDQPQHF. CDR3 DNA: TGTGCCTCGAGCTATAGATCTGATCAGCCCCAGCATTTT.

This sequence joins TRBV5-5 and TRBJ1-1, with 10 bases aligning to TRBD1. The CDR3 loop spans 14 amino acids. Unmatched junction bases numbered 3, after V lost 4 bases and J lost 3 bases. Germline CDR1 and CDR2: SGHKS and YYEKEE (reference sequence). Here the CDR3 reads CASSKGQGYTEAFF. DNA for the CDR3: TGTGCCAGCAGCAAGGGACAGGGGTACACTGAAGCTTTCTTT.

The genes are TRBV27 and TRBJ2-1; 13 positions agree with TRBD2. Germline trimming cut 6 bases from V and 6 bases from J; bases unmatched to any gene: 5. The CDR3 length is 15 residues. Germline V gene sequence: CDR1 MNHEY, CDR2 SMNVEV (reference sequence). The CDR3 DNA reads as TGTGCCAGCAGACTAGCGGGGGGGCCCTCCAATGAGCAGTTCTTC. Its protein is CASRLAGGPSNEQFF.

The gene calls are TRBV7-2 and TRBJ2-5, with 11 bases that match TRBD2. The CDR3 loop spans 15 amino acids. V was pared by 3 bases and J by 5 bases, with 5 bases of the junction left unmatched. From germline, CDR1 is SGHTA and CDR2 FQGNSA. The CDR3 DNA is TGTGCCAGCAGCTTTAGCGGGGGGGCCTTTGAGACCCAGTACTTC. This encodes CASSFSGGAFETQYF.

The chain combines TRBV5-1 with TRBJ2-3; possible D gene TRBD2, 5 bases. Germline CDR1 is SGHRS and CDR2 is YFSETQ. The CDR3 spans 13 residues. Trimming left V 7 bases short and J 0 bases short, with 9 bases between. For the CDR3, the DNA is TGCGCCAGCCGGAGCGGTAGCACAGATACGCAGTATTTT. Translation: CASRSGSTDTQYF.

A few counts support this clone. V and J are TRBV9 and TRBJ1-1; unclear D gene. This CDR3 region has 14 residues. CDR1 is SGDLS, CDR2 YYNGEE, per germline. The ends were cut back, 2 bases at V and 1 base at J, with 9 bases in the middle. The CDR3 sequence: CASSVQGRNTEAFF. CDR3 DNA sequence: TGTGCCAGCAGCGTTCAAGGGAGGAACACTGAAGCTTTCTTT.

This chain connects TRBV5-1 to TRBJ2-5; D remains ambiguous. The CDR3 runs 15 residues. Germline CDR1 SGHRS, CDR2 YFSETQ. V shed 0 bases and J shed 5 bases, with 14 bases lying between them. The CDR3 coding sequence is TGCGCCAGCAGCTTGGCCGATTTGGGCCGGGAGACCCAGTACTTC. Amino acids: CASSLADLGRETQYF.

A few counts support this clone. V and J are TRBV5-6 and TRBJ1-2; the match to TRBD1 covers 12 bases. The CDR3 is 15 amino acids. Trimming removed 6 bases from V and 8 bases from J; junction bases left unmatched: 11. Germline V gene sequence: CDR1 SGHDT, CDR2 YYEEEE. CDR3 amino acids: CASITGTGGFGGYTF. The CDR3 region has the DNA TGTGCCAGCATCACCGGGACAGGGGGCTTCGGAGGCTACACCTTC.

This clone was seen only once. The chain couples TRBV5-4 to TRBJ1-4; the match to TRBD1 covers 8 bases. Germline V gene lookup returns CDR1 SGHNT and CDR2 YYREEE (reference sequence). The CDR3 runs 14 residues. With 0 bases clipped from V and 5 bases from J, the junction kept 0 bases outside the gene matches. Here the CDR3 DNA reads TGTGCCAGCAGCTTGGACAGGGGGAATGAAAAACTGTTTTTT. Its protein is CASSLDRGNEKLFF.

The CDR3 DNA reads as TGTGCCAGCAGTTACAGGGGACATACTAGCACAGATACGCAGTATTTT. This sequence encodes CASSYRGHTSTDTQYF. V and J are TRBV6-5 and TRBJ2-3; D possibly corresponds to TRBD1 (6 bases). The germline V and J ends were trimmed by 2 bases and 0 bases, with 12 bases remaining between them. Germline CDR1 and CDR2: MNHEY and SVGAGI. The CDR3 has 16 residues.

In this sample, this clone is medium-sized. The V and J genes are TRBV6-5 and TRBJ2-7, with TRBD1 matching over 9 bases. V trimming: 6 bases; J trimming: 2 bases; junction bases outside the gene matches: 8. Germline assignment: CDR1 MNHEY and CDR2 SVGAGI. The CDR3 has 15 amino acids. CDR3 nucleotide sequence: TGTGCCAGCAGCCGATCGGACAGGGGAGCCTACGAGCAGTACTTC. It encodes CASSRSDRGAYEQYF.

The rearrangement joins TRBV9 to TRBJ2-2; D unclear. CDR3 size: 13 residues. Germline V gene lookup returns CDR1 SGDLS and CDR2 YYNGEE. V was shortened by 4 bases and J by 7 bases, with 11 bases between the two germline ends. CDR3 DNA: TGTGCCAGCAGCTCAAGAGCAGGCGGGGAGCTGTTTTTT. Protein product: CASSSRAGGELFF.

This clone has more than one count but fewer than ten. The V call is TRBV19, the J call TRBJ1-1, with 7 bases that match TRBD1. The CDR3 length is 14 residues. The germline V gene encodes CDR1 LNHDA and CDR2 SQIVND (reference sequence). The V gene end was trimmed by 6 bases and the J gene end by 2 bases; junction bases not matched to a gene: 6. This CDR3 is CASRIQGTNTEAFF. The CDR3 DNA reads TGTGCCAGTAGGATACAGGGGACAAACACTGAAGCTTTCTTT.

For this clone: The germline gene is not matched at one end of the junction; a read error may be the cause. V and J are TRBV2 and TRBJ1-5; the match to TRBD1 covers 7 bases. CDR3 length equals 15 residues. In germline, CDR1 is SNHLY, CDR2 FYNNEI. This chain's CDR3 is CASREDRASNQPQHF. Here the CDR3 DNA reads TGTGCCAGCAGGGAAGACAGGGCTAGCAATCAGCCCCAGCATTTT.

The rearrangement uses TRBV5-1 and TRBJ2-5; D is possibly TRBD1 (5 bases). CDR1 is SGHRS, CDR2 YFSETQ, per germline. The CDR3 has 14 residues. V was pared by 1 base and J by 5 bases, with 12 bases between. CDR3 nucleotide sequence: TGCGCCAGCAGCTTGCTAGGGGCTGGGGAGACCCAGTACTTC. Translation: CASSLLGAGETQYF.

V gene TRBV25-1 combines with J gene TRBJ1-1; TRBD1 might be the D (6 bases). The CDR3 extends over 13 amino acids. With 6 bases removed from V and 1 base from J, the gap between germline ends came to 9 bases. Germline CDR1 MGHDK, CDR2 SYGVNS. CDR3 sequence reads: CASSGQWNTEAFF. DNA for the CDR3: TGTGCCAGCAGCGGACAGTGGAACACTGAAGCTTTCTTT.

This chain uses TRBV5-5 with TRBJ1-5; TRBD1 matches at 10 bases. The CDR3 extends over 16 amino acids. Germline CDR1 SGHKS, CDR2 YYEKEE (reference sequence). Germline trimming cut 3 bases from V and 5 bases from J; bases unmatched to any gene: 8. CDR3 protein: CASSWGTGTGDQPQHF. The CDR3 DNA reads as TGTGCCAGCAGCTGGGGGACCGGGACAGGGGATCAGCCCCAGCATTTT. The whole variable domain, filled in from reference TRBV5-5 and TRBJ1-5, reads DAGVTQSPTHLIKTRGQQVTLRCSPISGHKSVSWYQQVLGQGPQFIFQYYEKEERGRGNFPDRFSARQFPNYSSELNVNALLLGDSALYLCASSWGTGTGDQPQHFGDGTRLSIL.

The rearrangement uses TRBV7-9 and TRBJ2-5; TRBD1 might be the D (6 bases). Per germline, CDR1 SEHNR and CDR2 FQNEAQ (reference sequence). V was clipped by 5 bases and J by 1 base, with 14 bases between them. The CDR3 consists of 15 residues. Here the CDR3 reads CASSPPGDIQETQYF. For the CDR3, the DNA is TGTGCCAGCAGCCCACCCGGGGACATCCAAGAGACCCAGTACTTC.

The CDR3 nucleotides read TGTGCCAGCAGCCGGGACAGGGGAGGTCAGGCTGAAGCTTTCTTT. As protein: CASSRDRGGQAEAFF. The rearrangement uses TRBV7-8 and TRBJ1-1; the match to TRBD1 covers 10 bases. The CDR3 length is 15 residues. The germline V gene has CDR1 SGHVS and CDR2 FQNEAQ. V lost 5 bases and J lost 6; bases outside the gene matches: 9.

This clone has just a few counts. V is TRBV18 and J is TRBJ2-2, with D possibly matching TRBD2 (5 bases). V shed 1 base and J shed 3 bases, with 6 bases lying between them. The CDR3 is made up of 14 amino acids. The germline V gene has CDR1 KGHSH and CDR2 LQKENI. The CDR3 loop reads CASSPRRDTGELFF. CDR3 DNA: TGTGCCAGCTCACCACGGCGGGACACCGGGGAGCTGTTTTTT.

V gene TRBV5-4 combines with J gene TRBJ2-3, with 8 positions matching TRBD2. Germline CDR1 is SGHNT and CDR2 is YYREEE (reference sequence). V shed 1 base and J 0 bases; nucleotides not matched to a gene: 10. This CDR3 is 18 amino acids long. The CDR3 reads CASSLFSGAKTSTDTQYF. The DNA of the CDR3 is TGTGCCAGCAGCTTGTTTAGCGGGGCGAAAACTAGCACAGATACGCAGTATTTT.

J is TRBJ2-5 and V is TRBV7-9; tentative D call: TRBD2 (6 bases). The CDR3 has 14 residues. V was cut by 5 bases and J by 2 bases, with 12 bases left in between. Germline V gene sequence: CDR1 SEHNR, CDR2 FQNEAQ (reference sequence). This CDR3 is CASSPRSGQETQYF. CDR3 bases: TGTGCCAGCAGCCCGAGGAGCGGGCAAGAGACCCAGTACTTC.

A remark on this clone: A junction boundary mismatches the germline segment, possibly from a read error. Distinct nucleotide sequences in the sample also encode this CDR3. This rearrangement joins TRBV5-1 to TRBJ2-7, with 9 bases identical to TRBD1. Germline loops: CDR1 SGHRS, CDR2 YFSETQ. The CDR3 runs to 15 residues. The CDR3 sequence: CASSPGDRDSYEQYF. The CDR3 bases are TGCGCCAGCAGCCCAGGGGACAGGGACTCCTACGAGCAATACTTC.

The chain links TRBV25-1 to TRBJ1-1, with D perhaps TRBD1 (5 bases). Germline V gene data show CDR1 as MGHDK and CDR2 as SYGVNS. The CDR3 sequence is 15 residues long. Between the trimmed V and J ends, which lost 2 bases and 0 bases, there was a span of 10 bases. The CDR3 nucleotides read TGTGCCAGCAGTGAAGACAGCCCTATGAACACTGAAGCTTTCTTT. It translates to CASSEDSPMNTEAFF.

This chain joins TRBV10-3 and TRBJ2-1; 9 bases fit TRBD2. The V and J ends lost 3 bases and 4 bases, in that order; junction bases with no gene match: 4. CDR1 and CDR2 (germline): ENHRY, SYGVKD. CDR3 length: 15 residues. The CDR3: CAISDPSGGYNEQFF. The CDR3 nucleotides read TGTGCCATCAGTGACCCCAGCGGGGGGTACAATGAGCAGTTCTTC.